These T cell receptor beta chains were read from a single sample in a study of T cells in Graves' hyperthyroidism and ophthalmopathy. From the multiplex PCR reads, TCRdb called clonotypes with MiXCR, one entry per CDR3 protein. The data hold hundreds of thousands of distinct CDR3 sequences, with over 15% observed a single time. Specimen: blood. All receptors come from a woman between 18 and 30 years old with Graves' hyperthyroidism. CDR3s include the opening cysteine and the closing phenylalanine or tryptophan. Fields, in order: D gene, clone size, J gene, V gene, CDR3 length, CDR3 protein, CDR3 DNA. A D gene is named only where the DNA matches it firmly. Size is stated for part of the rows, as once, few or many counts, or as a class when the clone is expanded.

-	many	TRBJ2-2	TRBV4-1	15	CASSQDVVGTGELFF	TGCGCCAGCAGCCAAGATGTCGTAGGGACCGGGGAGCTGTTTTTT
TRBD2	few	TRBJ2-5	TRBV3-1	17	CASSPYRLAGYQETQYF	TGTGCCAGCAGCCCTTACAGACTAGCGGGATACCAAGAGACCCAGTACTTC
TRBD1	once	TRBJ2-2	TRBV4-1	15	CASSSQGAKTGELFF	TGCGCCAGCAGCTCACAGGGGGCAAAAACCGGGGAGCTGTTTTTT
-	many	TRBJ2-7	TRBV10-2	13	CASSVATSYEQYF	TGCGCCAGCAGTGTAGCAACCTCCTACGAGCAGTACTTC
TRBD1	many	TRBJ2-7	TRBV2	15	CASSASGQGLHEQYF	TGTGCCAGCAGTGCTTCGGGACAGGGGTTACACGAGCAGTACTTC
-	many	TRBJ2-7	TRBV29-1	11	CSASVTYEQYF	TGCAGCGCCAGCGTTACCTACGAGCAGTACTTC
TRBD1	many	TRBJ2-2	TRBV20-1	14	CSATAGGWTGELFF	TGCAGTGCTACGGCAGGGGGCTGGACCGGGGAGCTGTTTTTT
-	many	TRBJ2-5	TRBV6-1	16	CASSELTTGHQETQYF	TGTGCCAGCAGTGAATTGACAACAGGGCACCAAGAGACCCAGTACTTC
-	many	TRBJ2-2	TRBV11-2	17	CASSPNPFKWDTGELFF	TGTGCCAGCAGCCCGAACCCCTTCAAGTGGGACACCGGGGAGCTGTTTTTT
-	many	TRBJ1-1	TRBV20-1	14	CSARRPRRATEAFF	TGCAGTGCTCGACGCCCACGCAGGGCCACTGAAGCTTTCTTT
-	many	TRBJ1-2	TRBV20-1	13	CSAPGWDDDSNTF	TGCAGTGCTCCTGGATGGGACGATGACAGCAACACCTTC
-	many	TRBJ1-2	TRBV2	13	CATRTEVIYGYTF	TGTGCCACCCGGACCGAGGTAATCTATGGCTACACCTTC
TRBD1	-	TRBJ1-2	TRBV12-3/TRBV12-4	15	CASTPGQGSLYGYTF	TGTGCCAGCACCCCAGGACAGGGGAGCCTATATGGCTACACCTTC
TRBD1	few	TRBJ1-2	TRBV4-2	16	CASSQAQDRTNYGYTF	TGTGCCAGCAGCCAAGCTCAGGACAGGACTAACTATGGCTACACCTTC
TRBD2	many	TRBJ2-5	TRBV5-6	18	CASSLEGSGGPLRETQYF	TGTGCCAGCAGCTTGGAGGGCAGCGGGGGCCCCCTTCGAGAGACCCAGTACTTC
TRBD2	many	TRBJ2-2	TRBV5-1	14	CASRLTSGEGELFF	TGCGCCAGCAGATTGACTAGCGGGGAAGGGGAGCTGTTTTTT
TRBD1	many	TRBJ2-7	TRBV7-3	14	CASSDPGTGSTFIF	TGTGCCAGCAGCGATCCTGGGACAGGCAGCACCTTTATCTTC
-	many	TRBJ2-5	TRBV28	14	CASSLVALSETQYF	TGTGCCAGCAGTTTAGTGGCCCTATCGGAGACCCAGTACTTC
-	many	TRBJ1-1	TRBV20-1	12	CSAQQWNTEAFF	TGCAGTGCCCAACAGTGGAACACTGAAGCTTTCTTT
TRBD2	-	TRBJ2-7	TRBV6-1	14	CASSPTTSMYEQYF	TGTGCCAGCAGTCCAACGACTAGCATGTACGAGCAGTACTTC
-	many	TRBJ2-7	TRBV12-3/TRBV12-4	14	CASSTSPLSYEQYF	TGTGCCAGCAGTACGAGTCCCCTCTCCTACGAGCAGTACTTC
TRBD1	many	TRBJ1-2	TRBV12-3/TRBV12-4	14	CASRGAGGAYGYTF	TGTGCCAGCCGCGGCGCAGGGGGCGCCTATGGCTACACCTTC
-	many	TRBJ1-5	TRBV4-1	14	CASSQEAPNQPQHF	TGCGCCAGCAGCCAAGAGGCACCAAATCAGCCCCAGCATTTT
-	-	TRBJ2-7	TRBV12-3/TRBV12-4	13	CASSFSAGYEQYF	TGTGCCAGCAGTTTTTCGGCGGGGTACGAGCAGTACTTC
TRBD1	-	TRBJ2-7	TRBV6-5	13	CASNLRTGHEQYF	TGTGCCAGCAATTTACGGACAGGGCACGAGCAGTACTTC
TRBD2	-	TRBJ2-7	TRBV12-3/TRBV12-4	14	CASRASGGRSEQYF	TGTGCCAGCAGGGCTAGCGGGGGGCGTAGCGAGCAGTACTTC
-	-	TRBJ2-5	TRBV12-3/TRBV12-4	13	CASSLMHQETQYF	TGTGCCAGTAGTTTGATGCACCAAGAGACCCAGTACTTC
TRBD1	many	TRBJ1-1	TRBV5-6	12	CASTTGGSSSFF	TGTGCCAGCACCACAGGGGGGAGTTCGTCTTTCTTT
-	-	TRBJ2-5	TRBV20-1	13	CSASGDSGETQYF	TGCAGTGCTTCCGGGGACAGCGGGGAGACCCAGTACTTC
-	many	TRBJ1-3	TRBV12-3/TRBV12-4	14	CASTPSNKGNTIYF	TGTGCCAGCACCCCGTCGAACAAAGGAAACACCATATATTTT
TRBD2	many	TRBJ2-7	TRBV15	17	CATSRHFSPSGGYEQYF	TGTGCCACCAGCAGACACTTCTCTCCTAGCGGGGGTTACGAGCAGTACTTC